This TCR beta chain was found in a study of T cell responses to AZD1222 COVID-19 vaccine. The study, taken as a whole, reports: Increased Spike-specific TCR breadth and depth were observed after two AZD1222 doses. After the peak T cell response, and only then, were repertoires sampled.

Concerning this clone itself: What it binds is not known.

TCRdb's table, derived via immunoSEQ multiplex PCR, lists solely in-frame clones and lacks some. The sample carries 140,000 to 150,000 clones, 80% to 90% recorded once. Per the germline V gene, CDR1 is SGHAT and CDR2 is FQNNGV. Trimming took 5 bases from V and 0 from J; bases not matched to a gene: 4. This CDR3 is built from 15 residues. The material sequenced was peripheral blood, taken on day 0 of AZD1222 vaccination. This receptor was obtained from an adult in good health. The chain couples TRBV11-2 to TRBJ1-3; 7 bases are shared with TRBD1. This CDR3 reads CASSTGQSSGNTIYF. CDR3 DNA: TGTGCCAGCAGCACGGGACAGAGCTCTGGAAACACCATATATTTT.